The 20 T cell receptor beta chains in this list originate from one sample, sequenced in a study of T-cell memory formation after mild COVID-19. TCRdb called the 5' RACE reads again in MiXCR, with one record for every CDR3 protein. The sample shows more than 350,000 distinct CDR3 sequences, over 20% of them seen only once. Specimen: PBMCs or a T cell subset sorted from them (not recorded which). The receptors stem from an adult woman who had mild COVID-19 (a few samples of this study predate the infection). Cell type and time point are not known.

Points on this clonotype: An end of the junction differs from the germline gene, which may be a read error. The V call is TRBV20-1, the J call TRBJ2-5, with TRBD2 as a possible D gene (7 bases). The CDR3 length is 14 residues. The germline gives CDR1 DFQATT, CDR2 SNEGSKA (reference sequence). The DNA of the CDR3 is TGCAGTGCCAGAGGATGGGGGGGCGGCGAGACCCAGTACTTC. Its protein product is CSARGWGGGETQYF.

A few counts support this clonotype. The chain links TRBV29-1 to TRBJ2-7, with TRBD1 identical over 9 bases. With V trimmed by 6 bases and J by 6 bases, 9 bases remained unmatched. The CDR3 is made up of 13 amino acids. CDR1 SQVTM and CDR2 ANQGSEA come from the germline V gene. In DNA, the CDR3 is TGCAGCGTGGGGACAGGGAGGTCAGGCGAGCAGTACTTC. Protein product: CSVGTGRSGEQYF.

V is TRBV6-2 or TRBV6-3 and J is TRBJ2-5; no firm D call. The V end lost 3 bases, the J end lost 1 base, and 9 bases lay between the germline ends. From germline, CDR1 is MNHEY and CDR2 SVGEGT. The CDR3 loop spans 14 amino acids. DNA of the CDR3: TGTGCCAGCAGTTATATTGCGGTCCAAGAGACCCAGTACTTC. This translates into CASSYIAVQETQYF.

The V call is TRBV12-5, the J call TRBJ2-2; D is unclear. There are 15 residues in the CDR3. V was pared by 0 bases and J by 1 base, with 6 bases between. CDR1 and CDR2 from the germline V gene are LGHNT and FRNRAP. Here the CDR3 reads CASGLVYGNTGELFF. The DNA for the CDR3 is TGTGCTAGTGGTTTGGTATATGGGAACACCGGGGAGCTGTTTTTT.

The genes are TRBV18 and TRBJ2-7, with D unclear. The CDR3 has 14 residues. V dropped 3 bases and J dropped 5 bases, with 14 bases sitting between them. CDR1 and CDR2 from the germline V gene are KGHSH and LQKENI. The CDR3 DNA sequence: TGTGCCAGCTCACCGAAAGGTAGGGTCCACGAGCAGTACTTC. Its translation is CASSPKGRVHEQYF.

The table lists this clonotype with a few counts. The chain has TRBV11-3 and TRBJ2-1; TRBD2 aligns across 14 bases. Germline CDR1 reads SGHNT; CDR2 reads YENEEA. The CDR3 has 17 residues. V trimming: 5 bases; J trimming: 8 bases; junction bases outside the gene matches: 11. CDR3 sequence reads: CASSEGTSGSLFDEQFF. The CDR3 DNA reads TGTGCCAGCAGCGAGGGGACTAGCGGGAGCCTTTTCGATGAGCAGTTCTTC.

This clonotype was counted many times. The V gene is TRBV24-1, the J gene TRBJ1-5; TRBD1 agrees at 8 bases. Unmatched junction bases numbered 2, after V lost 3 bases and J lost 5 bases. This CDR3 spans 14 amino acids. CDR1 and CDR2 (germline): KGHDR, SFDVKD. The CDR3 DNA is TGTGCCACCAGTGATGACAGGGGTCATCAGCCCCAGCATTTT. It encodes CATSDDRGHQPQHF.

The CDR3 spells CATSRDFSNQPQHF. The CDR3 DNA reads TGTGCCACCAGCAGAGATTTCAGCAATCAGCCCCAGCATTTT. This chain links TRBV15 with TRBJ1-5; D call uncertain. Germline assignment: CDR1 LNHNV and CDR2 YYDKDF (reference sequence). The CDR3 runs 14 residues. V was pared by 0 bases and J by 1 base, with 4 bases between.

The gene calls are TRBV29-1 and TRBJ1-1; no definite D call. Trimming left V 7 bases short and J 6 bases short, with 18 bases between. This CDR3 is built from 13 residues. Germline V gives CDR1 SQVTM, CDR2 ANQGSEA. CDR3 region: CSARLAKGSEAFF. CDR3 coding DNA: TGCAGCGCTAGGTTGGCGAAAGGATCTGAAGCTTTCTTT.

The chain employs TRBV7-7 and TRBJ2-5; no reliable D call. V was clipped by 5 bases and J by 1 base, with 23 bases between them. The V gene's germline CDR1 is SSHAT and CDR2 FNYEAQ (reference sequence). This CDR3 contains 18 residues. The DNA for the CDR3 is TGTGCCAGCAGCCCCAGAGTTTCTTTGGACGGTCGCCAAGAGACCCAGTACTTC. Amino acids: CASSPRVSLDGRQETQYF. Complete variable domain (other parts from reference TRBV7-7 and TRBJ2-5): GAGVSQSPRYKVTKRGQDVTLRCDPISSHATLYWYQQALGQGPEFLTYFNYEAQPDKSGLPSDRFSAERPEGSISTLTIQRTEQRDSAMYRCASSPRVSLDGRQETQYFGPGTRLLVL.

This clonotype was found a few times. The V and J genes are TRBV19 and TRBJ2-7; weak D call: TRBD1 (6 bases). Germline loops: CDR1 LNHDA, CDR2 SQIVND (reference sequence). This CDR3 is built from 14 residues. Deletions cut 9 bases from V and 3 bases from J, with 18 bases between. CDR3 sequence reads: CASAQAAGVYEQYF. DNA of the CDR3: TGTGCCAGCGCGCAAGCGGCAGGGGTCTACGAGCAGTACTTC.

V and J are TRBV20-1 and TRBJ2-7, with TRBD2 identical over 12 bases. The germline V gene encodes CDR1 DFQATT and CDR2 SNEGSKA (reference sequence). CDR3 size: 15 residues. Trimming cost V 6 bases and J 1 base; bases outside gene matches: 7. The CDR3 here is CSADPGLAGSYEQYF. CDR3 DNA sequence: TGCAGTGCGGATCCGGGACTAGCGGGTTCCTACGAGCAGTACTTC.

The chain has TRBV24-1 and TRBJ2-5; 9 bases line up with TRBD2. Trimming took 4 bases from V and 5 from J; bases not matched to a gene: 7. Germline V gene lookup returns CDR1 KGHDR and CDR2 SFDVKD. There are 15 residues in the CDR3. Here the CDR3 reads CATSERLAGLETQYF. In nucleotides, the CDR3 is TGTGCCACCAGTGAACGTCTAGCGGGATTGGAGACCCAGTACTTC.

The chain links TRBV6-6 to TRBJ1-1; no firm D call. The germline CDR1 and CDR2 sequences are MNHNY and SVGAGI (reference sequence). This CDR3 spans 14 amino acids. V was pared by 6 bases and J by 4 bases, with 15 bases between. CDR3 residues: CASRLDSRGTEAFF. The CDR3 DNA is TGTGCCAGCAGGCTCGATTCCCGGGGCACTGAAGCTTTCTTT.

In this sample, this clonotype turned up a few times. V and J are TRBV4-2 and TRBJ1-2; possibly TRBD1 for D (5 bases). The CDR3 sequence is 15 residues long. The germline gives CDR1 LGHNA, CDR2 YNFKEQ. With 0 bases removed from V and 1 base from J, the gap between germline ends came to 9 bases. The CDR3 protein is CASSQEGQGNYGYTF. In DNA form, the CDR3 reads TGTGCCAGCAGCCAAGAGGGGCAGGGTAACTATGGCTACACCTTC.

A few counts support this clonotype. The genes are TRBV5-1 and TRBJ2-5; TRBD2 agrees at 9 bases. The CDR3 contains 15 residues. The germline V gene has CDR1 SGHRS and CDR2 YFSETQ. The J segment lost 5 bases and the V segment lost 9 bases, leaving 14 bases of the junction unmatched. CDR3 protein: CATRGSGGRGETQYF. Written as DNA, the CDR3 is TGCGCCACCAGAGGTAGCGGGGGCCGAGGGGAGACCCAGTACTTC.

This clonotype showed up just a few times. This chain links TRBV12-5 with TRBJ2-3; 8 bases agree with TRBD2. CDR1 and CDR2 from the germline V gene are LGHNT and FRNRAP. The CDR3 is made up of 15 amino acids. J lost 3 bases, V lost 4 bases, and 6 bases had no gene match. The CDR3 spells CASGYGSGETDTQYF. For the CDR3, the DNA is TGTGCTAGTGGTTATGGTAGCGGGGAGACAGATACGCAGTATTTT.

This chain uses TRBV4-1 with TRBJ1-3, with a weak D call TRBD1 (5 bases). Germline V gives CDR1 MGHRA, CDR2 YSYEKL. The ends were cut back, 3 bases at V and 2 bases at J, with 8 bases in the middle. CDR3 length: 14 amino acids. Here the CDR3 reads CASSQGPAGNTIYF. For the CDR3, the DNA is TGCGCCAGCAGCCAGGGACCAGCTGGAAACACCATATATTTT.

The chain joins TRBV19 to TRBJ2-5; D ambiguous. Germline values: CDR1 LNHDA, CDR2 SQIVND (reference sequence). The CDR3 covers 15 residues. V lost 5 bases to trimming and J lost 5 bases, with 18 bases between them. CDR3 residues: CASSLSHGSAETQYF. CDR3 DNA: TGTGCCAGTAGTCTCTCCCATGGTAGTGCGGAGACCCAGTACTTC.

This chain uses TRBV4-2 with TRBJ2-5, with 9 bases that match TRBD2. CDR3 length equals 15 residues. The trim removed 4 bases at V and 4 bases at J, leaving 7 bases unmatched. The V gene's germline CDR1 is LGHNA and CDR2 YNFKEQ. The CDR3 loop is CASSRASGIRETQYF. CDR3 DNA: TGTGCCAGCAGCCGGGCTAGCGGGATCAGAGAGACCCAGTACTTC.